These T cell receptor beta chains were read from a single sample in a study of neurological immune-mediated disorders. Using its own MiXCR run on the 5' RACE reads, TCRdb lists one record per CDR3 protein. This table holds tens of thousands of distinct CDR3 sequences, about 26% found once. Sequencing was performed on PBMCs. Receptors originate from a woman in her seventies in good health. Each CDR3 is given with its conserved first and last residue. The order of the fields is D gene, clone size, V gene, J gene, CDR3 DNA, CDR3 protein. The D gene is left open where the match is weak. A clone size is listed for some rows: how often the clone was seen (once, few, many), or a class if it is expanded.

D: .
size: many
V: TRBV6-2/TRBV6-3
J: TRBJ1-2
DNA: TGTGCCAGCAGTAAACCGGGCCATGGCTATGGCTACACCTTC
CDR3: CASSKPGHGYGYTF

D: .
size: many
V: TRBV27
J: TRBJ2-7
DNA: TGTGCCAGCAGTTCGCGGCGGACTTACGAGCAGTACTTC
CDR3: CASSSRRTYEQYF

D: TRBD1
size: many
V: TRBV20-1
J: TRBJ2-2
DNA: TGCAGTGCTGAGGGGGCTACCATTAACACCGGGGAGCTGTTTTTT
CDR3: CSAEGATINTGELFF

D: .
size: .
V: TRBV5-4
J: TRBJ2-3
DNA: TGTGCCAGCAGCCCCCTGCGTTGGGACCACACAGATACGCAGTATTTT
CDR3: CASSPLRWDHTDTQYF

D: .
size: .
V: TRBV5-1
J: TRBJ1-1
DNA: TGCGCCAGCAGCTCTACGGGGGCCCTGACCACTGAAGCCTTCTTT
CDR3: CASSSTGALTTEAFF

D: TRBD2
size: many
V: TRBV5-1
J: TRBJ2-5
DNA: TGCGCCAGCAGCCTCGGAGCGGGAGTCGTCCAAGAGACCCAGTACTTC
CDR3: CASSLGAGVVQETQYF

D: TRBD2
size: many
V: TRBV28
J: TRBJ2-7
DNA: TGTGCCAGCAGTCGAGCGGGAGTCCCCCCCTACGAGCAGTACTTC
CDR3: CASSRAGVPPYEQYF

D: .
size: many
V: TRBV20-1
J: TRBJ2-5
DNA: TGCAGTGCTAGAGGTGGACAGTTCCTGGAGACCCAGTACTTC
CDR3: CSARGGQFLETQYF

D: .
size: .
V: TRBV5-1
J: TRBJ2-3
DNA: TGCGCCACCAATAGGGGCAGATCGGGCGATACGCAGTATTTT
CDR3: CATNRGRSGDTQYF

D: .
size: .
V: TRBV5-1
J: TRBJ2-7
DNA: TGCGCCAGCAACCGGTACCCAGACGACTATGAGCAGTACTTC
CDR3: CASNRYPDDYEQYF

D: TRBD2
size: many
V: TRBV12-3/TRBV12-4
J: TRBJ2-1
DNA: TGTGCCAGCAGTTTAGTATCGACTAGCGGGAGGGCCTTCTATGAGCAGTTCTTC
CDR3: CASSLVSTSGRAFYEQFF

D: .
size: many
V: TRBV5-1
J: TRBJ2-5
DNA: TGCGCCAGCAGCTTGGCGTCGGAACAAGAGACCCAGTACTTC
CDR3: CASSLASEQETQYF

D: .
size: .
V: TRBV20-1
J: TRBJ1-5
DNA: TGCAGTGCTAGAGCCCCAGGACGGGGGATGGATCAGCCCCAGCATTTT
CDR3: CSARAPGRGMDQPQHF

D: .
size: .
V: TRBV4-1
J: TRBJ1-1
DNA: TGCGCCAGCAGCCAAGAGGAAGACAGTTTTGAAGCTTTCTTT
CDR3: CASSQEEDSFEAFF

D: .
size: .
V: TRBV6-2/TRBV6-3
J: TRBJ2-1
DNA: TGTGCCAGCAGTTACTCCGGGGGCTCCTACAATGAGCAGTTCTTC
CDR3: CASSYSGGSYNEQFF

D: TRBD1
size: .
V: TRBV7-2
J: TRBJ1-5
DNA: TGTGCCAGCAGCTTAGAGGGACAGGCCGATCAGCCCCAGCATTTT
CDR3: CASSLEGQADQPQHF

D: .
size: .
V: TRBV7-9
J: TRBJ1-6
DNA: TGTGCCAGCAGCTTAGAGGGGTCCTATAATTCACCCCTCCACTTT
CDR3: CASSLEGSYNSPLHF

D: TRBD2
size: .
V: TRBV5-1
J: TRBJ2-2
DNA: TGCGCCAGCAGCTCCAGGAGGTGGCAGCGGGGGTCCGGGGAGCTGTTTTTT
CDR3: CASSSRRWQRGSGELFF

D: .
size: .
V: TRBV4-2
J: TRBJ2-6
DNA: TGTGCCAGCAGCCAAGATTTGATCAGTTTTGGCTCTGGGGCCAACGTCCTGACTTTC
CDR3: CASSQDLISFGSGANVLTF

D: .
size: many
V: TRBV28
J: TRBJ2-6
DNA: TGTGCCAGCAGTTTATGGGACTTCTACTCTGGGGCCAACGTCCTGACTTTC
CDR3: CASSLWDFYSGANVLTF

D: .
size: few
V: TRBV29-1
J: TRBJ2-5
DNA: TGCAGCGTTGCCGGGACAAACCAAGAGACCCAGTACTTC
CDR3: CSVAGTNQETQYF

D: .
size: many
V: TRBV5-1
J: TRBJ2-1
DNA: TGCGCCAGCAGCTTGACCCTAGGAGAGTACAATGAGCAGTTCTTC
CDR3: CASSLTLGEYNEQFF

D: TRBD1
size: many
V: TRBV20-1
J: TRBJ2-7
DNA: TGCAGTGCGCCTAGGACAGGGTCCTACGAGCAGTACTTC
CDR3: CSAPRTGSYEQYF

D: .
size: many
V: TRBV10-3
J: TRBJ2-5
DNA: TGTGCCATTGGGAGGGAGACCCAGTACTTC
CDR3: CAIGRETQYF

D: .
size: many
V: TRBV10-3
J: TRBJ1-2
DNA: TGTGCCATCAACGCCGGACGTGGCTACACCTTC
CDR3: CAINAGRGYTF

D: .
size: many
V: TRBV11-2
J: TRBJ2-2
DNA: TGTGCCAGCAGCTTAGGGGGCACCGGGGAGCTGTTTTTT
CDR3: CASSLGGTGELFF

D: TRBD1
size: many
V: TRBV2
J: TRBJ1-1
DNA: TGTGCCAGCAACCCCCTTGGGACAGGGAAGGGGCAGAGAGGCACTGAAGCTTTCTTT
CDR3: CASNPLGTGKGQRGTEAFF

D: TRBD2
size: .
V: TRBV4-3
J: TRBJ2-1
DNA: TGCGCCAGCAGCCAAGATCTGTTGGCTAGCGGGAGAAATGAGCAGTTCTTC
CDR3: CASSQDLLASGRNEQFF

D: .
size: many
V: TRBV12-3/TRBV12-4
J: TRBJ1-1
DNA: TGTGCCAGCAGTTTAGGAATCGGGGGGAACACTGAAGCTTTCTTT
CDR3: CASSLGIGGNTEAFF

D: TRBD1
size: many
V: TRBV27
J: TRBJ2-3
DNA: TGTGCCAGCAGTTCTGGGACAGGAGGCACAGATACGCAGTATTTT
CDR3: CASSSGTGGTDTQYF

D: TRBD1
size: many
V: TRBV12-3/TRBV12-4
J: TRBJ1-2
DNA: TGTGCCAGCAGTCTCGGACAGGGAAATATATATGGCTACACCTTC
CDR3: CASSLGQGNIYGYTF

D: .
size: many
V: TRBV7-2
J: TRBJ1-3
DNA: TGTGCCAGCAGCTTAGGGCCAGCAAGGGGTGACACCATATATTTT
CDR3: CASSLGPARGDTIYF

D: .
size: .
V: TRBV4-2
J: TRBJ2-3
DNA: TGTGCCAGCAGCTTAGCGCACAACACAGATACGCAGTATTTT
CDR3: CASSLAHNTDTQYF

D: TRBD1
size: medium-sized
V: TRBV20-1
J: TRBJ1-5
DNA: TGCAGTGCTAGAGTTCCCGGGACAGGGGTCAATCAGCCCCAGCATTTT
CDR3: CSARVPGTGVNQPQHF

D: TRBD2
size: many
V: TRBV10-2
J: TRBJ2-1
DNA: TGCGCCAGCAACAGCGGGAGTTGGACTGAGCAGTTCTTC
CDR3: CASNSGSWTEQFF

D: TRBD1
size: many
V: TRBV5-1
J: TRBJ1-1
DNA: TGCGCCAGCAGGGATGGGACAGAACTGGAAGCTTTCTTT
CDR3: CASRDGTELEAFF

D: TRBD1
size: .
V: TRBV20-1
J: TRBJ1-6
DNA: TGCAGTTCTGACCTGGGACAGGAATATTCACCCCTCCACTTT
CDR3: CSSDLGQEYSPLHF

D: TRBD1
size: .
V: TRBV27
J: TRBJ2-4
DNA: TGTGCCAGCAGTTCGAACTTACAGGGGGCGGTAAACATTCAGTACTTC
CDR3: CASSSNLQGAVNIQYF

D: TRBD1
size: many
V: TRBV7-2
J: TRBJ2-3
DNA: TGTGCCAGCAGCCTCGGACAGGTACACACAGATACGCAGTATTTT
CDR3: CASSLGQVHTDTQYF

D: .
size: .
V: TRBV5-1
J: TRBJ1-4
DNA: TGCGCCAGCAGCTTCAGGGGCCCACTTGACGAAAAACTGTTTTTT
CDR3: CASSFRGPLDEKLFF

D: .
size: .
V: TRBV27
J: TRBJ2-7
DNA: TGTGCCAGCAGTCTTACAGGGGAGGGTGGTTACGAGCAGTACTTC
CDR3: CASSLTGEGGYEQYF

D: .
size: many
V: TRBV5-1
J: TRBJ2-3
DNA: TGCGCCAGCAGCACCCAGCAGGGTCGAGGCACAGATACGCAGTATTTT
CDR3: CASSTQQGRGTDTQYF

D: .
size: many
V: TRBV5-1
J: TRBJ2-5
DNA: TGCGCCAGCAGCTTAGACGGAAAAGAGACCCAGTACTTC
CDR3: CASSLDGKETQYF

D: .
size: .
V: TRBV14
J: TRBJ2-3
DNA: TGTGCCAGCAGCCAGATGCGGGCAGATACGCAGTATTTT
CDR3: CASSQMRADTQYF

D: .
size: many
V: TRBV6-6
J: TRBJ2-7
DNA: TGTGCCAGCAGTTACGACAGATACTACGAGCAGTACTTC
CDR3: CASSYDRYYEQYF